The 22 T cell receptor beta chains reported below all come from one sample, sequenced in a study of human T cells and chemical hapten exposure. Time point denoted: patch test 3, about 24 weeks after DPC sensitization. Indicated treatment: therapeutic diphenylcyclopropenone sensitization with weekly scalp DPC. Each CDR3 protein gets one entry after TCRdb re-called the RACE reads with MiXCR. The sample consists of about 84,000 distinct CDR3 sequences, 9.5% to 14% of them appearing once. The material was whole blood, obtained in connection with sensitization to the hapten diphenylcyclopropenone (DPC). These receptors all stem from a woman in her forties or fifties with alopecia areata. Some clones in this sample may be carry-over from other donors' samples.

This clonotype showed up many times. The rearrangement uses TRBV28 and TRBJ2-7; tentatively, D is TRBD1 (5 bases). The CDR3 is made up of 12 amino acids. Germline loops: CDR1 MDHEN, CDR2 SYDVKM. The ends were cut back, 5 bases at V and 3 bases at J, with 8 bases in the middle. CDR3 nucleotides: TGTGCCAGCAGTGTAACAGGCTACGAGCAGTACTTC. As protein: CASSVTGYEQYF.

This clonotype came up many times. This chain uses TRBV6-1 with TRBJ2-1, with TRBD2 matching over 10 bases. This CDR3 has 15 amino acids. The germline gives CDR1 MNHNS, CDR2 SASEGT. V lost 6 bases and J lost 2; bases outside the gene matches: 4. The CDR3 region has the DNA TGTGCCAGCAGAGTAACTAGCGGGACCTACAATGAGCAGTTCTTC. It specifies CASRVTSGTYNEQFF.

In its sample, this clonotype was seen a few times. The chain joins TRBV20-1 to TRBJ1-1, with 8 bases fitting TRBD1. Unmatched junction bases numbered 7, after V lost 1 base and J lost 3 bases. Looked up from germline, CDR1 is DFQATT and CDR2 is SNEGSKA (reference sequence). CDR3 size: 15 residues. In DNA, the CDR3 is TGCAGTGCTAGAGGCCACACAGGGGGTGACACTGAAGCTTTCTTT. It yields the protein CSARGHTGGDTEAFF.

With regard to this clonotype: One end of the junction does not line up with germline, which may come from a read error. The CDR3 region is CARSWQGNGYTF. The CDR3 DNA sequence: TGTGCCAGAAGCTGGCAGGGAAATGGCTACACCTTC. The chain employs TRBV5-5 and TRBJ1-2; D might be TRBD1 (5 bases). CDR1 is SGHKS, CDR2 YYEKEE, per germline (reference sequence). The CDR3 is made up of 12 amino acids. The variable domain in full, completed from reference TRBV5-5 and TRBJ1-2, reads DAGVTQSPTHLIKTRGQQVTLRCSPISGHKSVSWYQQVLGQGPQFIFQYYEKEERGRGNFPDRFSARQFPNYSSELNVNALLLGDSALYLCARSWQGNGYTFGSGTRLTVV.

This clonotype was observed a handful of times. The chain carries TRBV19 and TRBJ2-5, with a weak D call TRBD2 (5 bases). Per the germline V gene, CDR1 is LNHDA and CDR2 is SQIVND (reference sequence). Trimming pared 5 bases from V and 5 bases from J, leaving 12 bases between. This CDR3 has 13 amino acids. DNA of the CDR3: TGTGCCAGTAGTGGTGGCCCGGGGGAGACCCAGTACTTC. This sequence encodes CASSGGPGETQYF.

This clonotype was detected many times. The J gene is TRBJ2-7, the V gene TRBV7-2, with 12 bases lining up with TRBD2. The CDR3 has 15 amino acids. Per germline, CDR1 SGHTA and CDR2 FQGNSA. The V and J ends lost 4 bases and 5 bases, in that order; junction bases with no gene match: 6. The CDR3 region is CASSSRRLAGDEQYF. The CDR3 DNA reads TGTGCCAGCAGCTCTCGCCGACTAGCGGGAGACGAGCAGTACTTC.

This clonotype was seen only a few times. The gene calls are TRBV7-2 and TRBJ2-3, with D possibly matching TRBD2 (5 bases). The CDR3 length is 14 residues. Germline V CDR1 and CDR2: SGHTA, FQGNSA. V was clipped by 1 base and J by 6 bases, with 11 bases between them. CDR3 residues: CASSLGGRADTQYF. The CDR3 DNA follows: TGTGCCAGCAGCTTAGGAGGGAGAGCTGATACGCAGTATTTT.

This clonotype was counted many times. J is TRBJ2-5 and V is TRBV2; 7 bases are shared with TRBD1. V shed 4 bases, J shed 5 bases, and the junction held 10 bases outside the gene matches. Germline lookup yields CDR1 SNHLY and CDR2 FYNNEI. The length of the CDR3 is 15 residues. The CDR3: CASSAQTGQKETQYF. DNA for the CDR3: TGTGCCAGCAGTGCCCAGACAGGGCAGAAGGAGACCCAGTACTTC.

This clonotype has just a few counts. One end of the junction varies from germline; a read error may be responsible. The V call is TRBV29-1, the J call TRBJ1-1; 7 bases fit TRBD1. The CDR3 length is 12 residues. Germline V gives CDR1 SQVTM, CDR2 ANQGSEA. The DNA for the CDR3 is TGCAGCGCCCCGACAGGGTCTACTGGAGCTTTCTTT. Protein sequence: CSAPTGSTGAFF.

This clonotype was seen at least ten times. The chain couples TRBV2 to TRBJ2-1; D not resolved. CDR3 length: 13 amino acids. The V gene's germline CDR1 is SNHLY and CDR2 FYNNEI. V was shortened by 5 bases and J by 12 bases, with 17 bases between the two germline ends. CDR3 region: CASSSFVRPGQFF. The CDR3, as DNA: TGTGCCAGCAGTTCGTTTGTGCGGCCAGGGCAGTTCTTC.

The chain uses TRBV7-9 and TRBJ2-3; 10 bases align to TRBD1. CDR1 SEHNR and CDR2 FQNEAQ come from the germline V gene (reference sequence). CDR3 length equals 15 residues. The V segment lost 2 bases and the J segment 5 bases; nucleotides outside the gene matches: 4. CDR3 bases: TGTGCCAGCAGCTTATACAGGACAGGGGGAGATACGCAGTATTTT. Translated, it gives CASSLYRTGGDTQYF.

There are many counts of this clonotype. The chain carries TRBV5-5 and TRBJ1-5; D might be TRBD1 (6 bases). CDR1 is SGHKS, CDR2 YYEKEE, per germline (reference sequence). The CDR3 runs 15 residues. The V and J ends lost 5 bases and 0 bases respectively, with 12 bases between them. The CDR3 loop reads CASRRQGNSNQPQHF. As DNA, the CDR3 is TGTGCCAGCAGACGGCAGGGGAATAGCAATCAGCCCCAGCATTTT. Full variable domain (outside the CDR3, taken from reference TRBV5-5 and TRBJ1-5): DAGVTQSPTHLIKTRGQQVTLRCSPISGHKSVSWYQQVLGQGPQFIFQYYEKEERGRGNFPDRFSARQFPNYSSELNVNALLLGDSALYLCASRRQGNSNQPQHFGDGTRLSIL.

This clonotype was picked up one time. A read error may explain this, as a much larger clone is one base away. V usage is TRBV5-1 and J usage is TRBJ2-6; 7 nucleotides align to TRBD1. This CDR3 contains 15 residues. Germline CDR1 and CDR2: SGHRS and YFSETQ. CDR3 nucleotide sequence: TGCGCCAGCAGCCCCACAGGGGCTGGGACCAACGTCCTGACTTTC. Its protein is CASSPTGAGTNVLTF. Filled out from reference TRBV5-1 and TRBJ2-6, the complete variable domain reads KAGVTQTPRYLIKTRGQQVTLSCSPISGHRSVSWYQQTPGQGLQFLFEYFSETQRNKGNFPGRFSGRQFSNSRSEMNVSTLELGDSALYLCASSPTGAGTNVLTFGAGSRLTVL.

This sequence joins TRBV29-1 and TRBJ2-1, with D perhaps matching TRBD2 (5 bases). Germline V gene sequence: CDR1 SQVTM, CDR2 ANQGSEA. This CDR3 region has 11 residues. V was trimmed by 7 bases and J by 6 bases, leaving 10 bases between them. The CDR3, as DNA: TGCAGCGCCGAACGGGGCAATGAGCAGTTCTTC. Its translation: CSAERGNEQFF.

This clonotype was seen a handful of times. The chain joins TRBV20-1 to TRBJ1-3; D is undetermined. The CDR3 is made up of 15 amino acids. The germline V and J ends were trimmed by 5 bases and 0 bases, with 14 bases remaining between them. Germline values: CDR1 DFQATT, CDR2 SNEGSKA (reference sequence). CDR3 DNA sequence: TGCAGTGCTCTTTTTCCCCCACGCTCTGGAAACACCATATATTTT. This gives the protein CSALFPPRSGNTIYF.

Ten or more counts support this clonotype. The chain couples TRBV27 to TRBJ2-7, with no clear D. The CDR3 contains 11 residues. The V and J ends lost 3 bases and 2 bases respectively, with 2 bases between them. The germline gives CDR1 MNHEY, CDR2 SMNVEV (reference sequence). The CDR3 is CASSFAYEQYF. The CDR3 DNA reads TGTGCCAGCAGTTTTGCCTACGAGCAGTACTTC.

This clonotype was counted many times. The V gene is TRBV7-3, the J gene TRBJ2-1, with TRBD2 matching 8 bases. Per germline, CDR1 SGHTA and CDR2 FQGTGA. V was clipped by 2 bases and J by 9 bases; unmatched bases: 9. The CDR3 has 15 residues. The CDR3 is CASSLAGGRGSEQFF. The CDR3 DNA reads as TGTGCCAGCAGCTTAGCGGGAGGCCGGGGAAGTGAGCAGTTCTTC.

The chain joins TRBV18 to TRBJ2-1; weak D call: TRBD2 (6 bases). CDR3 length: 15 amino acids. Germline V gene sequence: CDR1 KGHSH, CDR2 LQKENI. V gave up 3 bases and J gave up 8 bases, with 17 bases separating them. CDR3 protein: CASSPFAGRVDEQFF. In DNA, the CDR3 is TGTGCCAGCTCACCCTTTGCGGGACGTGTGGATGAGCAGTTCTTC.

This clonotype was counted only a few times. The chain joins TRBV5-1 to TRBJ2-5, with 7 positions matching TRBD1. This CDR3 region has 15 residues. Germline V gene data show CDR1 as SGHRS and CDR2 as YFSETQ. Germline trimming cut 1 base from V and 2 bases from J; bases unmatched to any gene: 5. The CDR3 loop reads CASSLSTGVQETQYF. DNA of the CDR3: TGCGCCAGCAGCTTGTCCACAGGGGTACAAGAGACCCAGTACTTC. Based on the CDR3 plus reference TRBV5-1 and TRBJ2-5, the full variable domain is KAGVTQTPRYLIKTRGQQVTLSCSPISGHRSVSWYQQTPGQGLQFLFEYFSETQRNKGNFPGRFSGRQFSNSRSEMNVSTLELGDSALYLCASSLSTGVQETQYFGPGTRLLVL.

This clonotype was seen more than once but under ten times. The chain uses TRBV19 and TRBJ2-7; tentatively, D is TRBD2 (5 bases). CDR3 length: 15 residues. V dropped 1 base and J dropped 6 bases, with 16 bases sitting between them. CDR1 and CDR2 from the germline V gene are LNHDA and SQIVND (reference sequence). The CDR3 here is CASSIAGMAPSEQYF. The CDR3 DNA reads TGTGCCAGTAGTATAGCCGGGATGGCCCCCTCCGAGCAGTACTTC.

The rearrangement joins TRBV5-1 to TRBJ2-3; TRBD2 agrees at 9 bases. V shed 7 bases and J 0 bases; nucleotides not matched to a gene: 6. Germline V CDR1 and CDR2: SGHRS, YFSETQ. This CDR3 spans 15 amino acids. CDR3 in DNA: TGCGCCAGCTCGAAGCGGGAGGTGAGCACAGATACGCAGTATTTT. Residues: CASSKREVSTDTQYF. Combining the CDR3 with reference TRBV5-1 and TRBJ2-3 gives the whole variable domain KAGVTQTPRYLIKTRGQQVTLSCSPISGHRSVSWYQQTPGQGLQFLFEYFSETQRNKGNFPGRFSGRQFSNSRSEMNVSTLELGDSALYLCASSKREVSTDTQYFGPGTRLTVL.

This clonotype was detected ten times or more. The chain recombines TRBV18 with TRBJ2-7; D not resolved. Trimming removed 6 bases at V and 1 base at J, with 7 bases between. CDR1 is KGHSH and CDR2 is LQKENI in the germline V gene. The CDR3 runs 12 residues. The CDR3, as DNA: TGTGCCAGCTCCCCGTCGTCCTACGAGCAGTACTTC. Residues: CASSPSSYEQYF.